The 13 T cell receptor beta chains listed next were all sequenced from one sample in a study of T cell repertoires in cytomegalovirus infection. TCRdb redid the calling of the reads with MiXCR, one entry per CDR3 protein. The data contain roughly 640,000 distinct CDR3 sequences, roughly a quarter of them singletons. Specimen: CD8+ T cells from PBMCs. The receptor source for this set is a human donor in good health (CMV status not recorded). Some clones in this sample may be carry-over from other donors' samples.

About this clonotype itself: This may be a read error: a much more frequent sequence differs by one nucleotide. This chain links TRBV7-2 with TRBJ2-3, with no clear D. The CDR3 has 14 amino acids. In germline, CDR1 is SGHTA, CDR2 FQGNSA. Trimming shortened V by 5 bases and J by 2 bases, and 11 bases separated the two germline ends. This CDR3 is CASSRYGHTDTQYF. The CDR3 DNA is TGTGCCAGCAGCAGGTACGGGCACACAGATACGCAGTATTTT.

This chain joins TRBV20-1 and TRBJ2-3; unclear D gene. Trimming stripped 1 base from V and 5 bases from J, with 10 bases between. The CDR3 runs to 13 residues. The germline V gene has CDR1 DFQATT and CDR2 SNEGSKA (reference sequence). Here the CDR3 DNA reads TGCAGTGCTAGAGTGCTGGGCCAAGATACGCAGTATTTT. Translation gives CSARVLGQDTQYF.

Comments on this clonotype: Sequence at one end of the junction differs from germline and may be a read error. This sequence joins TRBV27 and TRBJ2-5; no definite D call. This CDR3 has 13 amino acids. From germline, CDR1 is MNHEY and CDR2 SMNVEV (reference sequence). This chain's CDR3 is CASSSITEEIQYF. The CDR3 nucleotides are TGTGCCAGCAGTTCGATCACGGAAGAGATCCAGTACTTC.

This clonotype was detected only a few times. This chain links TRBV6-1 with TRBJ1-4, with 8 bases fitting TRBD1. This CDR3 is built from 14 residues. The germline CDR1 and CDR2 sequences are MNHNS and SASEGT. Trimming at V came to 5 bases and at J to 16 bases, leaving 15 bases not matched to a gene. This chain's CDR3 is CASSRDRLREKGFF. In DNA, the CDR3 is TGTGCCAGCAGTCGGGACAGGTTGCGAGAGAAAGGGTTTTTT.

J is TRBJ2-3 and V is TRBV20-1; 12 positions match TRBD1. V gave up 5 bases and J gave up 5 bases; unmatched junction bases: 5. This CDR3 is 14 amino acids long. Germline values: CDR1 DFQATT, CDR2 SNEGSKA (reference sequence). Here the CDR3 reads CSARDRGRIDTQYF. For the CDR3, the DNA is TGCAGTGCTCGGGACAGGGGGCGTATAGATACGCAGTATTTT.

Regarding this clonotype: Just one base apart from a much larger clone, this may be a read error. The chain uses TRBV12-3 or TRBV12-4 and TRBJ2-1, with 7 bases lining up with TRBD2. The CDR3 runs 16 residues. The J segment lost 4 bases and the V segment lost 5 bases, leaving 11 bases of the junction unmatched. CDR3 DNA: TGTGCCAGCAGTCCCCCGGGACTATCGGGGTACAATGAGCAGTTCTTC. Amino acid sequence: CASSPPGLSGYNEQFF.

V gene TRBV18 combines with J gene TRBJ1-1; D gene uncertain. CDR1 KGHSH and CDR2 LQKENI come from the germline V gene. V was clipped by 0 bases and J by 5 bases, with 7 bases between them. The CDR3 spans 13 residues. The CDR3 loop reads CASSPPESTEAFF. CDR3 DNA sequence: TGTGCCAGCTCACCACCGGAGAGTACTGAAGCTTTCTTT.

This clonotype has a handful of counts. The chain carries TRBV7-9 and TRBJ2-6, with D possibly being TRBD2 (6 bases). The CDR3 consists of 16 residues. Germline assignment: CDR1 SEHNR and CDR2 FQNEAQ (reference sequence). V was shortened by 7 bases and J by 2 bases, with 15 bases between the two germline ends. CDR3 amino acids: CASTQPGDPGANVLTF. In DNA, the CDR3 is TGTGCCAGCACCCAACCGGGGGATCCTGGGGCCAACGTCCTGACTTTC.

The chain employs TRBV15 and TRBJ2-5; D is undetermined. The CDR3 covers 15 residues. Trimming left V 1 base short and J 2 bases short, with 11 bases between. Germline-derived CDR1 and CDR2 are LNHNV and YYDKDF (reference sequence). In nucleotides, the CDR3 is TGTGCCACCAGCAGAGTCCCTCCGATACAAGAGACCCAGTACTTC. Its translation is CATSRVPPIQETQYF.

On this clonotype itself: A read error may explain this, as a much larger clone is one base away. This chain links TRBV7-3 with TRBJ1-2; no definite D call. CDR1 and CDR2 (germline): SGHTA, FQGTGA. The CDR3 covers 14 residues. The DNA of the CDR3 is TGTGTCAGCAGCTCCACGGAGGTGTACTGGGGCTACACCTTC. It specifies CVSSSTEVYWGYTF.

The V call is TRBV28, the J call TRBJ2-7; TRBD1 matches at 12 bases. This CDR3 spans 17 amino acids. With 6 bases clipped from V and 4 bases from J, the junction kept 13 bases outside the gene matches. The germline CDR1 and CDR2 sequences are MDHEN and SYDVKM. The chain's CDR3 is CASRRTGRDRGQYEQYV. CDR3 DNA sequence: TGTGCCAGCAGGCGAACCGGCCGGGACAGGGGGCAATACGAGCAGTACGTC.

At least ten counts were recorded for this clonotype. J is TRBJ2-1 and V is TRBV7-6; 7 nucleotides align to TRBD1. The CDR3 is made up of 16 amino acids. Per the germline V gene, CDR1 is SGHVS and CDR2 is FNYEAQ. J was trimmed by 4 bases and V by 5 bases; bases with no gene match: 11. CDR3 coding DNA: TGTGCCAGCAGCCTCCGGGACAGCAACCCTTACAATGAGCAGTTCTTC. It is translated as CASSLRDSNPYNEQFF.

The genes are TRBV20-1 and TRBJ2-7; 7 nucleotides align to TRBD2. V shed 3 bases and J 3 bases; nucleotides not matched to a gene: 8. This CDR3 spans 14 amino acids. From germline, CDR1 is DFQATT and CDR2 SNEGSKA (reference sequence). The DNA for the CDR3 is TGCAGTGCTAGGGGGAGGGTAAACATCTACGAGCAGTACGTC. Translated, it gives CSARGRVNIYEQYV.